This record covers a single T cell receptor (beta chain). Germline CDR1 reads SGDLS; CDR2 reads YYNGEE. With 2 bases removed from V and 10 bases from J, the gap between germline ends came to 19 bases. This CDR3 comprises 16 residues. This entry is derived from a study of blood T cell repertoires in COVID-19. Original analysis: Estimated nucleated cell counts came from reference gene primer amplification. Method: immunoSEQ multiplex PCR; TCRdb's copy keeps in-frame clones and lacks some. V, J and clone size are those of that table, while D and trimming were read from the DNA. The data hold roughly 500,000 clones, with about nine tenths observed a single time. Recruits, aged roughly 18 to 90 years, lived in some 25 US areas. Cohorts were assigned according to the clinical history that participants reported. Each recovered donor of Cohort 3 presented with two negative PCRs, clearance, or symptom resolution.

The source material was PBMCs or T cells enriched from blood (not recorded which). This clonotype was obtained from a woman aged 55 to 70 who had recovered from COVID-19. The chain recombines TRBV9 with TRBJ1-6; D perhaps matches TRBD1 (5 bases). The CDR3 sequence is CASSVALWGEESPLHF. As DNA, the CDR3 is TGTGCCAGCAGCGTCGCCCTATGGGGGGAGGAGTCACCCCTCCACTTT.